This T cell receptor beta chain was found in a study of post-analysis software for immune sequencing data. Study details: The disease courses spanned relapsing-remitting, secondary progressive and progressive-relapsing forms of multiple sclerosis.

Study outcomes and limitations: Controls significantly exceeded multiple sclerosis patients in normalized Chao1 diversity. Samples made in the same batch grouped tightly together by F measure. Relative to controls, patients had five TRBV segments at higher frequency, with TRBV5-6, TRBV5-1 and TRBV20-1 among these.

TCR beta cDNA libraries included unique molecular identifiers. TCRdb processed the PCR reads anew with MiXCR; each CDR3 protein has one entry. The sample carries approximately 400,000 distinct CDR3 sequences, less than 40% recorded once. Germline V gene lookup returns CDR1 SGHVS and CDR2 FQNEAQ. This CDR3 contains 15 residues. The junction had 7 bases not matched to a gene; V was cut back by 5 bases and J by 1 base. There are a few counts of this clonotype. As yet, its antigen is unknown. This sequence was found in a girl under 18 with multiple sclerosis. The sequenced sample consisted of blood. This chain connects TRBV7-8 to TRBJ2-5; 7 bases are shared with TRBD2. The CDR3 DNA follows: TGTGCCAGCAGCCCTCGGCGGGGGATCCAAGAGACCCAGTACTTC. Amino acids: CASSPRRGIQETQYF.